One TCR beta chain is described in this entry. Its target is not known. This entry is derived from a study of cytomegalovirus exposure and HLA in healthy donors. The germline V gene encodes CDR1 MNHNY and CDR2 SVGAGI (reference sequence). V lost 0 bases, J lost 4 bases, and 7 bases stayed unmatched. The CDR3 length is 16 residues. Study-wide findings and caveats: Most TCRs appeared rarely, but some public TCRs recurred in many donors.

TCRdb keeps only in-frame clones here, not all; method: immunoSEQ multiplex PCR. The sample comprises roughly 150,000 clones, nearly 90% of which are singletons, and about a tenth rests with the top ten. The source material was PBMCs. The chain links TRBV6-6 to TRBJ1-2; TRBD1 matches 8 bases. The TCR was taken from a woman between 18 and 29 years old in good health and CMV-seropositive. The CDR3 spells CASSYSGQVKFYGYTF. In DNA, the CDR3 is TGTGCCAGCAGTTACTCGGGACAGGTGAAATTCTATGGCTACACCTTC.